This paragraph covers one T cell receptor (beta chain) sequence. Its antigen is not known. Vbeta (60) and Jbeta (13) primers were used in the PCR. TCRdb's copy holds only in-frame clones and misses some; the assay was immunoSEQ multiplex PCR. The sample lists 90,000 to 120,000 clones, about 81% occurring once. Germline loops: CDR1 SNHLY, CDR2 FYNNEI. With V trimmed by 2 bases and J by 4 bases, 11 bases remained unmatched. This CDR3 spans 17 amino acids. The data stem from a study of cytomegalovirus exposure and HLA in healthy donors. For the study at large: Researchers previously reported finding 90 million to 120 million unique TCR beta sequences from 170 million or so T cells.

Whole-study findings and limits: Productive status was seen about 87% or about 30% of the time for most TCR beta V segments in an earlier analysis.

The clonotype originates from a man aged 30 to 45 in good health and CMV-seropositive. Source material: PBMCs. The rearrangement joins TRBV2 to TRBJ1-2; 9 nucleotides align to TRBD1. The CDR3 loop reads CASSESSGGQGGYGYTF. The CDR3, as DNA: TGTGCCAGCAGTGAATCTTCCGGGGGACAGGGAGGCTATGGCTACACCTTC.